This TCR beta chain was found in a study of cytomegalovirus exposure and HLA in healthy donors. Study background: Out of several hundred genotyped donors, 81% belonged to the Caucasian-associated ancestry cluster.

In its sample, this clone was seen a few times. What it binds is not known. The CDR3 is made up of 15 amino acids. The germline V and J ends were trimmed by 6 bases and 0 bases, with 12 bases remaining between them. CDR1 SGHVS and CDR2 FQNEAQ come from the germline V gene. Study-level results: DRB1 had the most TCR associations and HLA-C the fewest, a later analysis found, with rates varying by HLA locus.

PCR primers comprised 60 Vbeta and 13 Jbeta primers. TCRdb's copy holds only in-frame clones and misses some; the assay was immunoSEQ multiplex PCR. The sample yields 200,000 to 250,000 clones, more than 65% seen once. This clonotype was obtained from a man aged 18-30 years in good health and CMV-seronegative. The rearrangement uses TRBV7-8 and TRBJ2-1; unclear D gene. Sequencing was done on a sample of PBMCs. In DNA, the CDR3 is TGTGCCAGCAGTCCCGACTTCAGCTCCTACAATGAGCAGTTCTTC. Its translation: CASSPDFSSYNEQFF.